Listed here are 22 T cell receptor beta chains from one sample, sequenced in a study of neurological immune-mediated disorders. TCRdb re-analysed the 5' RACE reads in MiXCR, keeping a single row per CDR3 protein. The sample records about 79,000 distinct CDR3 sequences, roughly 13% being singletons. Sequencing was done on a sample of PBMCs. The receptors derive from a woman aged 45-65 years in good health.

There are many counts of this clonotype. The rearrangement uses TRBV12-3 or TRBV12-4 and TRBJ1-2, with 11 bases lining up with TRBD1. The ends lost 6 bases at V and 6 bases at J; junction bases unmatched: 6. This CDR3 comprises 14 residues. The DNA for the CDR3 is TGTGCCAGCAGGGGACAGGGGGGATGGGATGGCTACACCTTC. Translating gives CASRGQGGWDGYTF.

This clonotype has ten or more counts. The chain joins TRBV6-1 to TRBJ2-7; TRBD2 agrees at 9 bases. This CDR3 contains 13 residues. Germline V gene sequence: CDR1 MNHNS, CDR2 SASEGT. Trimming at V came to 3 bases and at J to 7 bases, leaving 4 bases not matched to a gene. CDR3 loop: CASSDPSGIEQYF. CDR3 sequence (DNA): TGTGCCAGCAGTGACCCTAGCGGGATTGAGCAGTACTTC.

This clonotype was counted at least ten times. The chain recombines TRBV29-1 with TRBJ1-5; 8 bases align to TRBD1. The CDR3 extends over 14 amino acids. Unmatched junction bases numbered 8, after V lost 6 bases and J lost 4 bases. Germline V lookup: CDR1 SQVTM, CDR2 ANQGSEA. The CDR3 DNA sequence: TGCAGCGTCACACAGGGGGATCCTAATCAGCCCCAGCATTTT. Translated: CSVTQGDPNQPQHF.

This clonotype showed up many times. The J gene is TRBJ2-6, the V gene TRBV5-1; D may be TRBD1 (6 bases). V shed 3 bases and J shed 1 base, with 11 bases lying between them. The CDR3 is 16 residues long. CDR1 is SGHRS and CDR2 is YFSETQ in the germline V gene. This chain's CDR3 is CASSSQGWSGANVLTF. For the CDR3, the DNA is TGCGCCAGCAGCTCGCAGGGGTGGTCTGGGGCCAACGTCCTGACTTTC.

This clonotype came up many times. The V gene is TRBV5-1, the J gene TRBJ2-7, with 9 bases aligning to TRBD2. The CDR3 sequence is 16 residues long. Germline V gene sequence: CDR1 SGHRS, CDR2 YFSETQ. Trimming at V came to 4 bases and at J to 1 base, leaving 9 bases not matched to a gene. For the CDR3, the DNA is TGCGCCAGCAGCCCCAACATAGCGGGAGAATCCTACGAGCAGTACTTC. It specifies CASSPNIAGESYEQYF.

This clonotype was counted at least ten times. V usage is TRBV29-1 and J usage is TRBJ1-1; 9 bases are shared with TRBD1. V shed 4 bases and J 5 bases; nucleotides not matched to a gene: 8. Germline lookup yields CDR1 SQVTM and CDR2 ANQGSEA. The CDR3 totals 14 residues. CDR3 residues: CSVGRDRVETEAFF. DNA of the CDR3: TGCAGCGTTGGCCGGGACAGGGTGGAAACTGAAGCTTTCTTT.

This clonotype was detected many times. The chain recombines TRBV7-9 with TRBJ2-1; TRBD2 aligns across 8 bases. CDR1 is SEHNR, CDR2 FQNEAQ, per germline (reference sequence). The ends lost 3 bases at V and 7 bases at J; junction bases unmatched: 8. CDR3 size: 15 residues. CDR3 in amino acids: CASSLSAGVWNEQFF. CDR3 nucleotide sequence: TGTGCCAGCAGCTTGTCAGCGGGAGTCTGGAATGAGCAGTTCTTC.

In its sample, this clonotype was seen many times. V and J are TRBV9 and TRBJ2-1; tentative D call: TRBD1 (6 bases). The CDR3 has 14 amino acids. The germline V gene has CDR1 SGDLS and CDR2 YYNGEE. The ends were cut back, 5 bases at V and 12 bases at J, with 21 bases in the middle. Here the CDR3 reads CASSRTVGPAGQFF. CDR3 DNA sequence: TGTGCCAGCAGTCGGACAGTGGGACCTGCCGGGCAGTTCTTC.

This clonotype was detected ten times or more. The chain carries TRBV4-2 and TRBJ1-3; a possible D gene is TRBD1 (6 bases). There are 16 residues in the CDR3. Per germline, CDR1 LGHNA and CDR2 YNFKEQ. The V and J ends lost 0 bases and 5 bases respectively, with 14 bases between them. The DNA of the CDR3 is TGTGCCAGCAGCCAAGATGGGGGCAGGGGTAGAAACACCATATATTTT. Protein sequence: CASSQDGGRGRNTIYF.

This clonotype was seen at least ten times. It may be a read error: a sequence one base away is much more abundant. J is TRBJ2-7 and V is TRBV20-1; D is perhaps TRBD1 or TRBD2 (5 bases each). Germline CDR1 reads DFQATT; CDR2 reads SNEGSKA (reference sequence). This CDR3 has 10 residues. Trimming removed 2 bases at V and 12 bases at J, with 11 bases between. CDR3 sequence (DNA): TGCAGTGCTAGACTCCGGGACGTGTACTTC. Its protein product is CSARLRDVYF.

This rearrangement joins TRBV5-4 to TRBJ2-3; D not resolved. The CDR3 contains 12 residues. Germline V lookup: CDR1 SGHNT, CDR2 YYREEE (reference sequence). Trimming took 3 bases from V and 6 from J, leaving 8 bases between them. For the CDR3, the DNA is TGTGCCAGCAGCTACGACACGGATACGCAGTATTTT. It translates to CASSYDTDTQYF.

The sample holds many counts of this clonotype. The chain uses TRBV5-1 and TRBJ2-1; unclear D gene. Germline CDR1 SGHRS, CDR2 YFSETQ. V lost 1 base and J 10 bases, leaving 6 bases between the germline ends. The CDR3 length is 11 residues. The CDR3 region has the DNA TGCGCCAGCAGCTTGTTGCGAGAGCAGTTCTTC. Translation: CASSLLREQFF. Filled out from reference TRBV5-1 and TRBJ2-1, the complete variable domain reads KAGVTQTPRYLIKTRGQQVTLSCSPISGHRSVSWYQQTPGQGLQFLFEYFSETQRNKGNFPGRFSGRQFSNSRSEMNVSTLELGDSALYLCASSLLREQFFGPGTRLTVL.

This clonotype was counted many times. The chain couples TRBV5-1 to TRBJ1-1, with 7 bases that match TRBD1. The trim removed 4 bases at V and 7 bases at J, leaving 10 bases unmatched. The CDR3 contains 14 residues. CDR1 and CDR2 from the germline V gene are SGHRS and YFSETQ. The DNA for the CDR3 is TGCGCCAGCAGCATGGACAGGCCCGGTGGTGAAGCTTTCTTT. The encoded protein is CASSMDRPGGEAFF.

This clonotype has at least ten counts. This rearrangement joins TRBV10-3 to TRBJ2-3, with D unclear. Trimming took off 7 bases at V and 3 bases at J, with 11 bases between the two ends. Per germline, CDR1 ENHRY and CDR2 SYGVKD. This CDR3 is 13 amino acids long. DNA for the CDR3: TGTGCCATCAAAGGGCAGTTTACAGATACGCAGTATTTT. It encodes CAIKGQFTDTQYF.

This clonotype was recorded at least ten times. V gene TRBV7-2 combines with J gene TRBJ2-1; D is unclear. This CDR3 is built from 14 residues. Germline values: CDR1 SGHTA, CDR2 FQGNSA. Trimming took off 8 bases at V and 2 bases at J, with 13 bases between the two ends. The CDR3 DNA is TGTGCCAGCCCCAGGATGGGAACCTACAATGAGCAGTTCTTC. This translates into CASPRMGTYNEQFF.

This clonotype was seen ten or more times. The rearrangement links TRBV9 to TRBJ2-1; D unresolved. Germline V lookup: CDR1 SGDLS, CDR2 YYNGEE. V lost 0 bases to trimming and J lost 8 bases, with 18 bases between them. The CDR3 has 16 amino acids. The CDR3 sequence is CASSVGAAVATDEQFF. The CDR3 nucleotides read TGTGCCAGCAGCGTAGGGGCGGCCGTGGCTACTGATGAGCAGTTCTTC. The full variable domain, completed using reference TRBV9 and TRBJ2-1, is DSGVTQTPKHLITATGQRVTLRCSPRSGDLSVYWYQQSLDQGLQFLIQYYNGEERAKGNILERFSAQQFPDLHSELNLSSLELGDSALYFCASSVGAAVATDEQFFGPGTRLTVL.

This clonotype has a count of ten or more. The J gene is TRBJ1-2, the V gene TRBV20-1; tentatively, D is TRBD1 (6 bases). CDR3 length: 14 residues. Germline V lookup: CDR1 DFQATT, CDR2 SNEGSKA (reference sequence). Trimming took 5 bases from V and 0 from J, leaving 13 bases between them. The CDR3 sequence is CSAGEGGANYGYTF. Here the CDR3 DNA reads TGCAGTGCTGGGGAGGGGGGAGCTAACTATGGCTACACCTTC.

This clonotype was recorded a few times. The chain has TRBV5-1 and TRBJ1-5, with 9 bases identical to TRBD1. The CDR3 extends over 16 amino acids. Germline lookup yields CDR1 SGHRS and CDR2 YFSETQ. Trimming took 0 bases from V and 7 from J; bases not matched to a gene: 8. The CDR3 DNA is TGCGCCAGCAGCTTGGGCGCACAGGGGGCAGGACAGCCCCAGCATTTT. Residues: CASSLGAQGAGQPQHF.

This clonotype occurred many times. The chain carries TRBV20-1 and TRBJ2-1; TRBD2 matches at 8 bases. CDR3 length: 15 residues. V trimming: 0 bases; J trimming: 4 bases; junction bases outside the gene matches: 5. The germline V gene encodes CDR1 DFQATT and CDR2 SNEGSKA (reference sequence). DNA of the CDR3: TGCAGTGCTAGAGATCTGTCTAGCGGGTACAATGAGCAGTTCTTC. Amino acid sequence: CSARDLSSGYNEQFF.

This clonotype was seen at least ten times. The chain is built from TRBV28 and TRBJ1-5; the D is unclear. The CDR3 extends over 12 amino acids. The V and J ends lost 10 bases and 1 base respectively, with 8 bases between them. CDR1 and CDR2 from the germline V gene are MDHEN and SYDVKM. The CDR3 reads CAIRTSNQPQHF. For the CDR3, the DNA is TGTGCCATCCGGACCAGCAATCAGCCCCAGCATTTT.

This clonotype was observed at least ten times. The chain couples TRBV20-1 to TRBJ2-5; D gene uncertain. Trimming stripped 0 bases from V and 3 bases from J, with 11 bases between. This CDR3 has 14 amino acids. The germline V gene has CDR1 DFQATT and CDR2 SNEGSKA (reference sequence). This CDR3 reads CSARDRRTEETQYF. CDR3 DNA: TGCAGTGCTAGAGACCGGCGGACCGAAGAGACCCAGTACTTC.

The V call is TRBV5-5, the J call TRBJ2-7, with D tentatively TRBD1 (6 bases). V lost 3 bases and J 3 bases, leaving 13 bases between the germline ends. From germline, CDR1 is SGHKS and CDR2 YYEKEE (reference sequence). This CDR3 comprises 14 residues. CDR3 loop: CASSSRDKNYEQYV. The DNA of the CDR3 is TGTGCCAGCAGCTCCCGGGACAAAAACTACGAGCAGTACGTC.